This T cell receptor (beta chain) was recorded in a study of cytomegalovirus exposure and HLA in healthy donors (dated by TCRdb to about 2017). A note on the overall study: An earlier analysis of several hundred of the donors reported about 250 Gb of sequence data and around 110 million unique TCR beta sequences from some 180 million T cells. Roughly 300 gigabases of sequencing data and tens of millions of unique TCR sequences were included in an early release covering over 600 HLA-typed donors. Among the roughly 400 genotyped donors, approximately 77% belonged to the genetic ancestry cluster associated with self-reported Caucasian donors. The study aimed to test whether signatures of past pathogen exposure could be identified by cataloging public T cell receptors. The study used immunosequencing to profile the T cell repertoires of approximately 630 subjects and linked those repertoires to cytomegalovirus serostatus. A separate validation cohort of more than 100 different subjects was used in addition to the 666-subject first cohort. The study combined high-throughput TCR immunosequencing, statistical association of individual TCRs with disease status, and machine learning to predict cytomegalovirus infection status. A later analysis re-examined previously published TCR beta repertoires from 610 or so donors and added high-resolution HLA genotyping to investigate patterns of TCR occurrence. Rather than drawing on any new phenotypic data, the later analysis identified candidate immune exposures from TCR beta sequences and the way those sequences occurred across donors. An earlier analysis of 587 of the donors used high-throughput TCR beta sequencing to judge whether each TCR beta V gene segment behaved as functional or pseudogenic. Donor age, sex, ethnicity and CMV serostatus were compiled alongside the repertoire data. Genome-wide SNP genotypes for about 65% of the 666 donors were used in a later genetic analysis, which treated that subset as a discovery cohort. Every repertoire in the discovery cohort had been generated on one and the same sequencing platform. Class I and class II HLA loci were covered by the typing at four-digit resolution. The number of donors typed differed by locus, with 629-630 for A, B, C, DRB1 and DQB1, 522 for DQA1, over 600 for DPA1, and some 450 for DPB1. Five DR-DQ haplotypes were handled as single units for association and clustering because linkage in the cohort was strong. Across about 380 genotyped donors of the cohort, an average of approximately 240,000 unique TCR beta nucleotide sequences per donor were sequenced, and approximately 17% of those sequences were non-productive.

The cohort consisted of some 670 healthy bone marrow donors. Cohort members were all nominally healthy when sampled, although unrecorded immune exposures were likely present. The donor tested CMV seronegative, placing the donor among the 350 or so seronegative members of the cohort. A peripheral blood sample was collected from each donor, and TCR beta sequencing was performed on peripheral blood mononuclear cells. The Qiagen DNeasy Blood Extraction Kit was used to extract genomic DNA from the blood cell samples. The CDR3 holds 15 amino acids from the cysteine to the phenylalanine. Only the CDR3 DNA is retained, 45 bases long and in frame from the first base. The CDR1 and CDR2 encoded by the germline V gene are MDHEN and SYDVKM. Trimming takes 1 base from V and 7 bases from J, and the germline ends sit 14 bases apart. The paper as a whole reports these results and caveats: According to a later analysis, TCR association rates differed among HLA loci, with DRB1 alleles showing the most associated TCRs and HLA-C alleles showing the fewest. When HLA alleles, especially DR and DQ, strongly co-occurred, attributing TCR associations to individual alleles was difficult. A further reported finding was that TCR beta sequences accurately predicted the HLA-A and HLA-B alleles for most subjects in the first cohort. The authors suggested that the approach could potentially be generalized to other disease states and immunological phenotypes. A later analysis found that most CMV-associated TCR beta chains appeared HLA-restricted, with HLA associations seemingly driven largely by CMV exposure. A total of fewer than 200 TCR beta chains were listed by the study as associated with cytomegalovirus. Cytomegalovirus status was reported to be diagnosed by the classifier with high specificity and sensitivity in both the original and validation cohorts. According to a later analysis, parvovirus B19, influenza, CMV and Epstein-Barr virus appeared linked to several top co-occurrence clusters. A later genetic analysis associated a missense DCLRE1C variant with V-gene and J-gene trimming of TCR beta chains, and an independent cohort replicated the association. A later genetic analysis reported fewer N-insertions in productive TCRs among donors in an Asian-associated ancestry cluster than the roughly 650-donor mean. This cohort had only TCR beta chains sequenced, and the lack of alpha or paired-chain data limited which features could be detected. Some 15 rarely observed V segments, including chromosome 9 orphons, were excluded from the earlier analysis of approximately 500 of the donors because counts were too low. Linkage disequilibrium might explain the correlated functional status among segregating V segments, but an unknown experimental factor could not be ruled out. For the cohort, immune exposure information was limited to CMV serostatus. The sequencing pipeline was judged likely to have produced a cluster of highly shared sequence variants as a technical artifact. A later analysis found that HLA-associated TCR beta chains were more clonally expanded and had lower generation probabilities than equally common non-associated chains. Most TCR sequences were seen in very few donors, while some public TCRs were found in many individuals. The 87-base-pair reads could not distinguish some IMGT-functional V segments, including TRBV6-2 and TRBV6-3, so those segments were excluded. Presence/absence analyses assumed roughly uniform sequencing depth across donors, an assumption that may not hold. Because HLA typing was missing for some donors at each locus, association tests included only the typed subset. In an earlier analysis of about 600 of the donors, most TCR beta V segments appeared in productive rearrangements about 90% or about 30% of the time, broadly matching IMGT annotations. In vitro tests confirmed that a few of the cytomegalovirus-associated TCR beta chains recognize cytomegalovirus antigens. A later analysis associated about 18,000 TCR beta sequences with specific HLA alleles at a false discovery rate of 0.05.

Library generation was performed with the immunoSEQ multiplex PCR assay. For the multiplex PCR, a mixture combining 60 forward primers for TCR Vbeta segments and 13 reverse primers for TCR Jbeta segments was used. Amplification of the CDR3 region of rearranged TCR beta genes was performed with a multiplex PCR assay on genomic DNA. On the Illumina HiSeq System, the amplified TCR beta libraries were sequenced as 87-base-pair reads. Per the source publication's procedure: In a later analysis, around 80 million unique TCR beta chains were counted across the 500 to 700 repertoires, and around 11 million of these chains were shared by at least two donors. A nearest-neighbor algorithm error-corrected the raw reads and collapsed the reads into unique sequences, merging closely related sequences to remove PCR and sequencing errors. CDR3 sequences were aligned to IMGT reference sequences to assign V, D and J gene segments. For a sequence to be retained, a match of at least six nucleotides was required to both a V gene segment and a J gene segment. Rearrangements were classified as productive when the CDR3 lacked stop codons and remained in frame with V and J, and all other rearrangements were classified as non-productive. Following IMGT convention, CDR3 was defined as the stretch from the second conserved V-encoded cysteine to the conserved J-encoded phenylalanine. Sequences without an unambiguous match to a single V gene segment were excluded from the earlier analysis of 500 to 700 of the donors. An earlier analysis of around 600 of the donors classified V segments as functional when productive rearrangements were above 56.7% and as segregating when the standard deviation between donors was above 5%. A statistical classification framework was built for diagnosing cytomegalovirus status from the catalog of TCR beta chain sequences. A later analysis assigned V and J genes by comparing TCR nucleotide sequences with IMGT/GENE-DB human TR gene sequences. Using the TCRdist pipeline, a later analysis assigned CDR3 sequences along with most-parsimonious VDJ recombination scenarios. In a later analysis, each TCR beta chain was defined by its CDR3 amino acid sequence together with its V-gene family, and reads lacking a unique V-gene family were excluded. In a later analysis, fewer than 600 highly shared, low-generation-probability nucleotide sequences were removed to address suspected cross-contamination and a sequencing artifact. For each public chain, a later analysis derived a clonal expansion index from normalized ranks of inferred template counts within each repertoire. A later analysis computed generation probabilities with a VDJ recombination model fitted to out-of-frame rearrangements, and checked the results against IGoR. A later analysis scored TCR-TCR, TCR-HLA and TCR-CMV co-occurrence with hypergeometric tests, applying a repertoire-size bias correction to TCR pairs. To estimate false discovery rates, a later analysis permuted the HLA or CMV assignments 20 times. In a later analysis, co-occurring TCRs were grouped using DBSCAN, and TCRdist sequence similarity was added for clustering within HLA-allele-positive subsets. For co-occurrence clustering, repertoires with fewer than 30,000 or more than 120,000 public chains were excluded, along with roughly 5 repertoires with anomalous nucleotide sharing. TCRdb took over this immuneACCESS table, retaining in-frame rearrangements with V and J assigned. Such tables are incomplete; in checked studies, under half of the missing clones stem from an unresolved V gene, and the remainder is unexplained. That table furnishes V, J and clone size, whereas the DNA furnished D and trimming. The sample table records about 160,000 clones; 86% of these occur just once. Clones ranked in the top ten supply approximately 2% of the sample.

Regarding this clone: This clone's antigen is unknown. Per-base quality was not reported, and no clone a single base away is much larger than it.

The rearrangement combines TRBV28 with TRBJ2-1, and TRBD2 may be the D gene, going by 6 matching bases. The source material was PBMCs. The receptor's source is a woman between 18 and 29 years old in good health and CMV-seronegative. The DNA reads TGTGCCAGCAGTTTATTAGGGGCGGGGAGTAATGAGCAGTTCTTC. The resulting protein is CASSLLGAGSNEQFF.